This TCR beta chain was obtained from a study of vaccination and CD4 T cells after COVID-19. This clonotype is a singleton in its sample. TCRdb ran MiXCR on the PCR reads and lists one entry per CDR3 protein. The repertoire includes 12,000 to 15,000 distinct CDR3 sequences, more than 55% of them detected once, and about 1.1% sits in the top ten. Sequences were derived from CD4+ T cells from blood, sampled after SARS-CoV-2 vaccination. This TCR was recovered from a human donor who had recovered from COVID-19.

The CDR3 region has the DNA TGTGCCAGCAGCTCCCGTGGGTTTCAGCCCCAGCATTTT. As protein: CASSSRGFQPQHF. This chain uses TRBV7-2 with TRBJ1-5; D is undetermined. CDR1 and CDR2 (germline): SGHTA, FQGNSA. CDR3 length: 13 amino acids. The V gene lost 4 bases and the J gene lost 6 bases, with 10 bases spanning the gap.